The 13 T cell receptor beta chains below all came from one sample that was sequenced in a study of blood T cells in healthy people across ages. Sample-barcoded 5' priming and a J-beta primer mix drove a second PCR of about 6 to 12 cycles. TCRdb reprocessed the 5' RACE reads via MiXCR and lists one record per CDR3 protein. Seen here are about 780,000 distinct CDR3 sequences, less than 60% observed once, and the top ten hold 15% to 20%. Material for sequencing was blood. These receptors came from a man older than 75 in good health.

This clonotype was detected ten times or more. The genes are TRBV11-2 and TRBJ2-5; the D call may be TRBD1 or TRBD2 (6 bases each). The CDR3 extends over 15 amino acids. Germline CDR1 reads SGHAT; CDR2 reads FQNNGV. V was cut by 5 bases and J by 4 bases, with 17 bases left in between. In DNA form, the CDR3 reads TGTGCCAGCAGCCCCCTAGGAGGGGGGCGAGAGACCCAGTACTTC. This sequence encodes CASSPLGGGRETQYF.

This clonotype was observed a single time. At one boundary the junction diverges from the germline segment, which might be a read error. V usage is TRBV7-9 and J usage is TRBJ2-5, with 13 positions matching TRBD2. The CDR3 is made up of 16 amino acids. Germline V gives CDR1 SEHNR, CDR2 FQNEAQ (reference sequence). The DNA for the CDR3 is TGTGCCAACAGCCCGAGGACTAGCGGGAGCTACCTGGAGCAGTACTTC. Translation gives CANSPRTSGSYLEQYF.

The chain combines TRBV20-1 with TRBJ1-5; D remains unclear. CDR1 and CDR2 from the germline V gene are DFQATT and SNEGSKA (reference sequence). This CDR3 has 16 amino acids. The V end was cut by 0 bases, the J end by 1 base, with 13 bases between. This CDR3 reads CSARDTQLMSNQPQHF. The CDR3 DNA reads TGCAGTGCTAGAGATACCCAGCTTATGAGCAATCAGCCCCAGCATTTT.

This clonotype has a single count. V gene TRBV7-2 combines with J gene TRBJ2-1; D is possibly TRBD1 or TRBD2 (6 bases each). Trimming cost V 5 bases and J 6 bases, with 20 bases left between them. Germline CDR1 SGHTA, CDR2 FQGNSA. This CDR3 is 16 amino acids long. CDR3 DNA: TGTGCCAGCAGCCCCGGGGGCAGGGGAGCCTGCAATGAGCAGTTCTTC. It encodes CASSPGGRGACNEQFF.

This clonotype was found a few times. The V gene is TRBV27, the J gene TRBJ2-1, with 9 bases fitting TRBD1. After removal of 5 bases from V and 8 bases from J, the junction contained 7 bases not matched to a gene. Germline CDR1 MNHEY, CDR2 SMNVEV (reference sequence). The CDR3 has 14 residues. The CDR3 is CASSPWGQGHEQFF. In nucleotides, the CDR3 is TGTGCCAGCAGTCCCTGGGGACAGGGCCATGAGCAGTTCTTC.

The chain carries TRBV11-1 and TRBJ1-1; 9 nucleotides align to TRBD1. J gave up 5 bases and V 5 bases, and 6 bases lay outside the gene matches. CDR3 length: 14 residues. Per the germline V gene, CDR1 is SGHAT and CDR2 is FQDESV (reference sequence). The CDR3 DNA reads as TGTGCCAGCAGCGAGGACAGGGGTTTGACTGAAGCTTTCTTT. Translated: CASSEDRGLTEAFF.

The CDR3 region is CASSAWTSGNYEQFF. CDR3 nucleotide sequence: TGTGCCAGCAGCGCCTGGACTAGCGGGAACTATGAGCAGTTCTTC. The chain links TRBV11-2 to TRBJ2-1, with 12 bases that match TRBD2. After removal of 5 bases from V and 8 bases from J, the junction contained 7 bases not matched to a gene. The V gene's germline CDR1 is SGHAT and CDR2 FQNNGV. The CDR3 is 15 amino acids.

The V and J genes are TRBV12-3 or TRBV12-4 and TRBJ2-7; tentatively, D is TRBD1 or TRBD2 (5 bases each). Trimming cost V 5 bases and J 2 bases, with 13 bases left between them. The CDR3 is 14 amino acids. In DNA, the CDR3 is TGTGCCAGCAGTATAGGGGACGTGGCCTACGAGCAGTACTTC. It specifies CASSIGDVAYEQYF.

The chain uses TRBV12-3 or TRBV12-4 and TRBJ2-5; D is unclear. The J call may be faulty, since TRBJ2-7 better matches the DNA end. The CDR3 extends over 13 amino acids. The CDR3 DNA is TGTGCCAGCAGTTTCCGGTCTACCGGCGAGCAGTACTTC. It yields the protein CASSFRSTGEQYF.

This clonotype was counted between two and nine times. The genes are TRBV7-2 and TRBJ2-7; D perhaps matches TRBD2 (6 bases). Trimming removed 5 bases at V and 0 bases at J, with 11 bases between. The V gene's germline CDR1 is SGHTA and CDR2 FQGNSA. There are 14 residues in the CDR3. CDR3 DNA sequence: TGTGCCAGCAGCGCAGCCGGGAGCTCCTACGAGCAGTACTTC. Translating gives CASSAAGSSYEQYF.

Worth noting for this clonotype: The conserved phenylalanine or tryptophan normally closing the CDR3 is absent here, so this likely arose from a read error. The V gene is TRBV5-1, the J gene TRBJ2-4; 9 bases agree with TRBD1. The last part of the DNA fits TRBJ2-7 better; the J call may be wrong. The CDR3 is 16 residues long. The V gene's germline CDR1 is SGHRS and CDR2 YFSETQ. The CDR3 nucleotides are TGCGCCAGCAGCGCAGGGTGGGGACAGGGAACCTACGAGCAGTACTCC. Protein product: CASSAGWGQGTYEQYS.

V usage is TRBV7-2 and J usage is TRBJ2-5; 7 positions match TRBD2. The CDR3 is 20 amino acids. Unmatched junction bases numbered 25, after V lost 5 bases and J lost 4 bases. Germline CDR1 and CDR2: SGHTA and FQGNSA. CDR3 nucleotides: TGTGCCAGCAGCAACCCCGTAGTTGAGGGAGGGCCCTGGGTGCCAGAGACCCAGTACTTC. Translated: CASSNPVVEGGPWVPETQYF.

J is TRBJ1-1 and V is TRBV14; 7 bases match TRBD1. The length of the CDR3 is 13 residues. V shed 2 bases and J 8 bases; nucleotides not matched to a gene: 5. In germline, CDR1 is SGHDN, CDR2 FVKESK. CDR3 residues: CASSQTGAGEAFF. The CDR3 DNA sequence: TGTGCCAGCAGCCAAACAGGGGCCGGGGAAGCTTTCTTT.